Presented here are 32 T cell receptor beta chains from one specimen sequenced in a study of blood T cell repertoires in COVID-19. Using immunoSEQ multiplex PCR, the repertoire was profiled, and TCRdb retains in-frame clones only, with some absent. The sample lists roughly 250,000 clones, approximately 80% seen once, with roughly 7% in the top ten. The sequenced sample was peripheral blood. These receptors all stem from a woman in her 50s with acute or convalescent COVID-19.

The table lists this clone with a few counts. The chain uses TRBV10-1 and TRBJ1-4; D is ambiguous. The germline CDR1 and CDR2 sequences are WNHNN and SYGVQD (reference sequence). This CDR3 is 13 amino acids long. V lost 7 bases, J lost 6 bases, and 12 bases lay in between. The CDR3 here is CASKQHSYEKLFF. The CDR3 DNA reads TGCGCCAGCAAACAGCACTCTTATGAAAAACTGTTTTTT.

This clone has a handful of counts. The chain couples TRBV9 to TRBJ2-7; no reliable D call. V lost 2 bases and J lost 3, with 15 bases in between. Germline V gives CDR1 SGDLS, CDR2 YYNGEE. CDR3 length equals 15 residues. The CDR3: CASSVNLEVGYEQYF. The DNA for the CDR3 is TGTGCCAGCAGCGTGAACCTCGAGGTTGGCTACGAGCAGTACTTC.

V usage is TRBV16 and J usage is TRBJ1-6; the match to TRBD1 covers 9 bases. Germline assignment: CDR1 KGHSY and CDR2 FQNENV. This CDR3 has 15 amino acids. J lost 2 bases, V lost 7 bases, and 3 bases had no gene match. The CDR3 bases are TGTGCCAGCACTACAGGGGGCGCCTATAATTCACCCCTCCACTTT. Translating it yields CASTTGGAYNSPLHF.

The gene calls are TRBV18 and TRBJ1-2; TRBD1 aligns across 9 bases. CDR3 length equals 17 residues. Per germline, CDR1 KGHSH and CDR2 LQKENI. With V trimmed by 3 bases and J by 0 bases, 8 bases remained unmatched. CDR3: CASSPTPGQGSNYGYTF. Here the CDR3 DNA reads TGTGCCAGCTCACCGACTCCGGGACAGGGCTCTAACTATGGCTACACCTTC. The full variable domain, with the rest looked up from reference TRBV18 and TRBJ1-2, is NAGVMQNPRHLVRRRGQEARLRCSPMKGHSHVYWYRQLPEEGLKFMVYLQKENIIDESGMPKERFSAEFPKEGPSILRIQQVVRGDSAAYFCASSPTPGQGSNYGYTFGSGTRLTVV.

The chain couples TRBV19 to TRBJ1-4; D is undetermined. Trimming shortened V by 9 bases and J by 5 bases, and 13 bases separated the two germline ends. This CDR3 has 13 amino acids. Looked up from germline, CDR1 is LNHDA and CDR2 is SQIVND (reference sequence). The CDR3 region has the DNA TGTGCCAGCACGCGGGTATGGAATGAAAAACTGTTTTTT. Encoded protein: CASTRVWNEKLFF. Supplemented by reference TRBV19 and TRBJ1-4, the full variable domain reads DGGITQSPKYLFRKEGQNVTLSCEQNLNHDAMYWYRQDPGQGLRLIYYSQIVNDFQKGDIAEGYSVSREKKESFPLTVTSAQKNPTAFYLCASTRVWNEKLFFGSGTQLSVL.

This clone was seen a handful of times. The rearrangement joins TRBV28 to TRBJ2-7; D is ambiguous. The CDR3 sequence is 14 residues long. Per the germline V gene, CDR1 is MDHEN and CDR2 is SYDVKM. The V and J ends lost 6 bases and 4 bases respectively, with 16 bases between them. The CDR3 bases are TGTGCCAGCAGGGCGACGGGTCCCCCTTACGAGCAGTACTTC. It specifies CASRATGPPYEQYF.

The V gene is TRBV11-1, the J gene TRBJ2-1; a possible D gene is TRBD2 (5 bases). In germline, CDR1 is SGHAT, CDR2 FQDESV (reference sequence). The ends were cut back, 2 bases at V and 8 bases at J, with 13 bases in the middle. The CDR3 extends over 14 amino acids. CDR3: CASSLMSRVDEQFF. The CDR3 DNA sequence: TGTGCCAGCAGCTTAATGTCGAGGGTCGATGAGCAGTTCTTC.

This chain connects TRBV5-1 to TRBJ2-7; the D gene is possibly TRBD2 (6 bases). The V gene's germline CDR1 is SGHRS and CDR2 YFSETQ. The germline V and J ends were trimmed by 2 bases and 0 bases, with 9 bases remaining between them. The CDR3 has 14 residues. The DNA for the CDR3 is TGCGCCAGCAGCTTCGGGCGGGACTCCTACGAGCAGTACTTC. This codes for CASSFGRDSYEQYF.

The V gene is TRBV6-5, the J gene TRBJ2-5, with D possibly matching TRBD2 (6 bases). In germline, CDR1 is MNHEY, CDR2 SVGAGI. The CDR3 extends over 14 amino acids. Trimming removed 6 bases from V and 6 bases from J, with 17 bases in between. CDR3 in amino acids: CASSSPGLPKTQYF. The CDR3 DNA reads as TGTGCCAGCAGCTCCCCGGGACTTCCGAAGACCCAGTACTTC.

This clone was observed once. The genes are TRBV3-1 (or the pseudogene TRBV3-2) and TRBJ2-2, with a weak D call TRBD2 (6 bases). Germline V gives CDR1 LGHDT, CDR2 YNNKEL (reference sequence). The CDR3 is 16 amino acids. V dropped 2 bases and J dropped 4 bases, with 14 bases sitting between them. CDR3 sequence: CASSQLGGAATGELFF. The DNA of the CDR3 is TGTGCCAGCAGCCAATTGGGGGGAGCGGCCACCGGGGAGCTGTTTTTT.

Only one count was recorded for this clone. The chain links TRBV5-1 to TRBJ1-2; D is possibly TRBD1 (6 bases). Per the germline V gene, CDR1 is SGHRS and CDR2 is YFSETQ. V dropped 3 bases and J dropped 2 bases, with 11 bases sitting between them. CDR3 length: 14 residues. The CDR3: CASSSTGTNYGYTF. CDR3 in DNA: TGCGCCAGCAGCTCGACCGGGACAAACTATGGCTACACCTTC.

The chain employs TRBV18 and TRBJ1-1, with TRBD1 matching over 9 bases. V lost 6 bases to trimming and J lost 3 bases; unmatched junction nucleotides: 11. CDR3 size: 16 residues. CDR1 and CDR2 (germline): KGHSH, LQKENI. CDR3 region: CASSFAPGQGDTEAFF. In DNA form, the CDR3 reads TGTGCCAGCTCGTTCGCACCGGGACAGGGAGACACTGAAGCTTTCTTT.

This rearrangement joins TRBV27 to TRBJ2-1, with 15 bases identical to TRBD2. The CDR3 is 17 amino acids. Trimming took 5 bases from V and 7 from J; bases not matched to a gene: 9. Germline CDR1 is MNHEY and CDR2 is SMNVEV (reference sequence). Here the CDR3 reads CASSPWTSGGAGNEQFF. CDR3 DNA: TGTGCCAGCAGTCCCTGGACTAGCGGGGGGGCCGGGAATGAGCAGTTCTTC.

V gene TRBV7-3 combines with J gene TRBJ1-2, with D possibly TRBD1 on 5 matching bases. The CDR3 length is 14 residues. Looked up from germline, CDR1 is SGHTA and CDR2 is FQGTGA. The V and J ends lost 5 bases and 4 bases respectively, with 14 bases between them. CDR3 DNA sequence: TGTGCCAGCAGCGACCAGGGAAGAGGCTATGGCTACACCTTC. Its translation: CASSDQGRGYGYTF.

The chain employs TRBV9 and TRBJ1-1, with D tentatively TRBD1 (6 bases). Germline V gene lookup returns CDR1 SGDLS and CDR2 YYNGEE. Deletions cut 0 bases from V and 5 bases from J, with 11 bases between. The CDR3 is 14 amino acids. CDR3 amino acids: CASSVGNRETEAFF. CDR3 DNA sequence: TGTGCCAGCAGCGTAGGTAACAGGGAGACTGAAGCTTTCTTT.

The chain uses TRBV27 and TRBJ2-1; TRBD2 agrees at 8 bases. Trimming at V came to 5 bases and at J to 9 bases, leaving 12 bases not matched to a gene. The CDR3 is made up of 15 amino acids. The germline V gene encodes CDR1 MNHEY and CDR2 SMNVEV (reference sequence). CDR3 loop: CASSQPGLGRSEQFF. DNA for the CDR3: TGTGCCAGCAGTCAACCGGGACTAGGCCGTAGTGAGCAGTTCTTC.

The chain combines TRBV12-5 with TRBJ2-3, with D maybe TRBD1 (6 bases). The CDR3 is made up of 15 amino acids. Germline CDR1 and CDR2: LGHNT and FRNRAP. V lost 6 bases to trimming and J lost 0 bases, with 13 bases between them. For the CDR3, the DNA is TGTGCTAGTGGCACCGGGACAACTAGCACAGATACGCAGTATTTT. The encoded protein is CASGTGTTSTDTQYF.

This rearrangement joins TRBV7-9 to TRBJ1-1, with no clear D. V lost 3 bases to trimming and J lost 4 bases, with 15 bases between them. Germline lookup yields CDR1 SEHNR and CDR2 FQNEAQ (reference sequence). The CDR3 totals 15 residues. DNA of the CDR3: TGTGCCAGCAGCTTCCACGGGGAAGGTAGCACTGAAGCTTTCTTT. Its translation is CASSFHGEGSTEAFF.

This clone was seen ten or more times. This sequence joins TRBV27 and TRBJ2-3; TRBD1 agrees at 7 bases. V dropped 6 bases and J dropped 2; count of bases not matched to a gene: 8. The CDR3 has 15 amino acids. Germline V gene sequence: CDR1 MNHEY, CDR2 SMNVEV (reference sequence). CDR3 in DNA: TGTGCCAGCAGCCAAAGGGACAGTATCACAGATACGCAGTATTTT. Amino acid sequence: CASSQRDSITDTQYF.

The chain is built from TRBV29-1 and TRBJ1-2; 8 positions agree with TRBD1. The CDR3 has 14 residues. With 7 bases clipped from V and 2 bases from J, the junction kept 9 bases outside the gene matches. Germline V gene sequence: CDR1 SQVTM, CDR2 ANQGSEA. CDR3 loop: CSAVPGQANYGYTF. The CDR3 coding sequence is TGCAGCGCAGTCCCGGGACAGGCAAACTATGGCTACACCTTC.

The CDR3 spells CASSYLQGGTYNEQFF. The CDR3 DNA is TGTGCCAGCAGTTACCTACAGGGTGGGACCTACAATGAGCAGTTCTTC. The V call is TRBV6-2 or TRBV6-3, the J call TRBJ2-1; possibly TRBD1 for D (6 bases). V lost 2 bases to trimming and J lost 2 bases, with 13 bases between them. CDR3 length: 16 residues. From germline, CDR1 is MNHEY and CDR2 SVGEGT.

This clone was observed a single time. This chain joins TRBV7-2 and TRBJ2-1; weak D call: TRBD2 (7 bases). Germline values: CDR1 SGHTA, CDR2 FQGNSA. Trimming removed 5 bases at V and 2 bases at J, with 16 bases between. This CDR3 is built from 16 residues. CDR3 amino acids: CASSLMGGGTYNEQFF. CDR3 coding DNA: TGTGCCAGCAGCCTCATGGGAGGGGGTACCTACAATGAGCAGTTCTTC.

The chain joins TRBV28 to TRBJ1-5; D gene ambiguous. The ends were cut back, 3 bases at V and 6 bases at J, with 12 bases in the middle. The CDR3 runs to 14 residues. CDR1 is MDHEN and CDR2 is SYDVKM in the germline V gene. The CDR3 nucleotides are TGTGCCAGCAGTTTGTCAGGCCTCCCTCAGCCCCAGCATTTT. Translated: CASSLSGLPQPQHF.

The J gene is TRBJ2-7, the V gene TRBV4-2; 9 bases are shared with TRBD2. V lost 3 bases and J lost 1; bases outside the gene matches: 10. The germline V gene encodes CDR1 LGHNA and CDR2 YNFKEQ. CDR3 length: 17 residues. CDR3 sequence (DNA): TGTGCCAGCAGCCAGGGGGCGGGGGGGCCTTATTCCTACGAGCAGTACTTC. Residues: CASSQGAGGPYSYEQYF.

The chain uses TRBV6-4 and TRBJ1-1; unclear D gene. The CDR3 extends over 12 amino acids. Trimming cost V 4 bases and J 11 bases, with 14 bases left between them. In germline, CDR1 is MRHNA, CDR2 SNTAGT. The CDR3 here is CASSAFAGEAFF. CDR3 nucleotides: TGTGCCAGCAGTGCTTTTGCGGGTGAGGCTTTCTTT.

The V and J genes are TRBV11-3 and TRBJ1-1; TRBD1 agrees at 7 bases. Germline V CDR1 and CDR2: SGHNT, YENEEA. The CDR3 extends over 13 amino acids. Losses at the gene ends were 6 bases for V and 3 bases for J; bases not matched to a gene: 4. CDR3 in DNA: TGTGCCAGCAGTTTGGACAGGCACACTGAAGCTTTCTTT. As protein: CASSLDRHTEAFF.

The V gene is TRBV5-1, the J gene TRBJ2-1; 11 bases fit TRBD1. CDR1 and CDR2 from the germline V gene are SGHRS and YFSETQ. This CDR3 has 15 amino acids. The V gene end was trimmed by 0 bases and the J gene end by 9 bases; junction bases not matched to a gene: 5. The CDR3 sequence is CASSLEGQGDSEQFF. In DNA form, the CDR3 reads TGCGCCAGCAGCTTGGAGGGACAGGGGGACAGTGAGCAGTTCTTC.

The V call is TRBV28, the J call TRBJ2-1; 9 bases agree with TRBD2. The CDR3 totals 19 residues. The ends lost 7 bases at V and 3 bases at J; junction bases unmatched: 19. Germline V gene data show CDR1 as MDHEN and CDR2 as SYDVKM. CDR3: CASTNGGLGELAGYNEQFF. CDR3 sequence (DNA): TGTGCCAGCACAAATGGAGGGTTGGGGGAACTAGCGGGCTACAATGAGCAGTTCTTC.

The chain couples TRBV5-8 to TRBJ1-5, with D possibly TRBD1 on 6 matching bases. The germline V gene encodes CDR1 SGHTS and CDR2 YDEGEE. Trimming left V 1 base short and J 0 bases short, with 8 bases between. The CDR3 is 15 amino acids. CDR3 in DNA: TGTGCCAGCAGCTTGACAGGGAATAGCAATCAGCCCCAGCATTTT. Its protein product is CASSLTGNSNQPQHF.

The V call is TRBV11-2, the J call TRBJ2-7; TRBD1 might be the D (6 bases). The CDR3 sequence is 17 residues long. Germline V gives CDR1 SGHAT, CDR2 FQNNGV. Trimming removed 3 bases at V and 3 bases at J, with 21 bases between. This CDR3 reads CASSFGLGGASLYEQYF. The CDR3 region has the DNA TGTGCCAGCAGCTTCGGACTTGGGGGCGCATCGCTCTACGAGCAGTACTTC. The variable domain in full, completed from reference TRBV11-2 and TRBJ2-7, reads EAGVAQSPRYKIIEKRQSVAFWCNPISGHATLYWYQQILGQGPKLLIQFQNNGVVDDSQLPKDRFSAERLKGVDSTLKIQPAKLEDSAVYLCASSFGLGGASLYEQYFGPGTRLTVT.

This clone showed up just once. The CDR3 here is CASSPRGDTGELFF. CDR3 nucleotide sequence: TGTGCCAGCTCACCTCGGGGGGACACCGGGGAGCTGTTTTTT. The chain carries TRBV18 and TRBJ2-2; TRBD2 aligns across 7 bases. This CDR3 region has 14 residues. In germline, CDR1 is KGHSH, CDR2 LQKENI. The junction had 1 base not matched to a gene; V was cut back by 3 bases and J by 3 bases.

The J gene is TRBJ2-1, the V gene TRBV11-1, with a possible D match to TRBD2 (5 bases). The CDR3 extends over 12 amino acids. V lost 5 bases and J 9 bases, leaving 11 bases between the germline ends. CDR1 SGHAT and CDR2 FQDESV come from the germline V gene (reference sequence). CDR3: CASSLNRGEQFF. DNA of the CDR3: TGTGCCAGCAGCCTTAATCGGGGTGAGCAGTTCTTC.